Shown below are 11 T cell receptor beta chains from a single sample sequenced in a study of cytomegalovirus exposure and HLA in healthy donors (dated by TCRdb to about 2017). The library was prepared using the immunoSEQ multiplex PCR assay. For the multiplex PCR, a mixture combining 60 forward primers for TCR Vbeta segments and 13 reverse primers for TCR Jbeta segments was used. This immuneACCESS table, as held by TCRdb, lists in-frame sequences with V and J called but not all clones. Of the missing ones, under half trace to an unresolved V gene in checked studies; the others have no known cause. In all, the sample holds around 71,000 clones, and approximately 70% of those were seen once. Clones ranked in the top ten supply approximately 15% of the sample. The sample taken for sequencing was PBMCs. Receptors were obtained from a male donor in good health and CMV-seropositive.

This clone has only one observation. This chain joins TRBV19 and TRBJ2-1, with 7 bases that match TRBD2. V was clipped by 4 bases and J by 4 bases; unmatched bases: 13. CDR3 size: 17 residues. CDR1 is LNHDA and CDR2 is SQIVND in the germline V gene (reference sequence). CDR3 nucleotide sequence: TGTGCCAGTAGTAAAACCCCTACTAGCGCGGGTTACAATGAGCAGTTCTTC. Encoded protein: CASSKTPTSAGYNEQFF.

The chain couples TRBV19 to TRBJ2-7; a possible D gene is TRBD1 (6 bases). The V and J ends lost 5 bases and 0 bases respectively, with 11 bases between them. This CDR3 region has 14 residues. Germline CDR1 is LNHDA and CDR2 is SQIVND (reference sequence). CDR3 loop: CASSQGSNSYEQYF. CDR3 coding DNA: TGTGCCAGTAGTCAGGGGTCAAACTCCTACGAGCAGTACTTC.

This rearrangement joins TRBV7-2 to TRBJ2-7; no firm D call. The V end lost 0 bases, the J end lost 6 bases, and 3 bases lay between the germline ends. Germline V gene data show CDR1 as SGHTA and CDR2 as FQGNSA. The CDR3 spans 11 residues. CDR3 DNA: TGTGCCAGCAGCTTAGCGCGCGAGCAGTACTTC. Its translation: CASSLAREQYF. The full variable domain, its missing parts supplied by reference TRBV7-2 and TRBJ2-7, is GAGVSQSPSNKVTEKGKDVELRCDPISGHTALYWYRQSLGQGLEFLIYFQGNSAPDKSGLPSDRFSAERTGGSVSTLTIQRTQQEDSAVYLCASSLAREQYFGPGTRLTVT.

The chain couples TRBV7-2 to TRBJ1-1; D gene uncertain. The V gene lost 2 bases and the J gene lost 1 base, with 5 bases spanning the gap. Germline V gene data show CDR1 as SGHTA and CDR2 as FQGNSA. The CDR3 has 13 amino acids. CDR3 bases: TGTGCCAGCAGCTTATACAGGAACACTGAAGCTTTCTTT. Amino acid sequence: CASSLYRNTEAFF.

The rearrangement joins TRBV7-6 to TRBJ2-7, with TRBD1 as a possible D gene (6 bases). From germline, CDR1 is SGHVS and CDR2 FNYEAQ. The CDR3 has 15 amino acids. The germline V and J ends were trimmed by 5 bases and 2 bases, with 16 bases remaining between them. CDR3 protein: CASSLMTGGPYEQYF. CDR3 DNA sequence: TGTGCCAGCAGCCTCATGACAGGAGGCCCCTACGAGCAGTACTTC.

The chain joins TRBV5-1 to TRBJ1-4; weak D call: TRBD1 (6 bases). V lost 4 bases to trimming and J lost 0 bases, with 13 bases between them. Germline CDR1 is SGHRS and CDR2 is YFSETQ. The CDR3 sequence is 16 residues long. The DNA for the CDR3 is TGCGCCAGCAGCCCCCGGACAGACCCAACTAATGAAAAACTGTTTTTT. Translation: CASSPRTDPTNEKLFF.

This clone showed up just a few times. The V and J genes are TRBV6-5 and TRBJ2-2; D is possibly TRBD1 (6 bases). The CDR3 totals 16 residues. Germline V CDR1 and CDR2: MNHEY, SVGAGI. Trimming stripped 4 bases from V and 2 bases from J, with 14 bases between. For the CDR3, the DNA is TGTGCCAGCAGTTCATCCGGGACATTTAACACCGGGGAGCTGTTTTTT. This sequence encodes CASSSSGTFNTGELFF.

The gene calls are TRBV4-1 and TRBJ2-7; TRBD1 aligns across 7 bases. J lost 2 bases, V lost 4 bases, and 8 bases had no gene match. This CDR3 region has 15 residues. The germline CDR1 and CDR2 sequences are MGHRA and YSYEKL. The CDR3 DNA reads as TGCGCCAGCAGCCGGGACAGTCAAGGGGCCTACGAGCAGTACTTC. Translation: CASSRDSQGAYEQYF.

This clone was counted only a few times. The gene calls are TRBV28 and TRBJ1-5; TRBD1 matches at 9 bases. Germline V CDR1 and CDR2: MDHEN, SYDVKM. The V and J ends lost 1 base and 9 bases, in that order; junction bases with no gene match: 7. The CDR3 spans 15 residues. CDR3 nucleotide sequence: TGTGCCAGCAGTTTATTTGGGACAGGGTTACGGCCCCAGCATTTT. It is translated as CASSLFGTGLRPQHF.

This sequence joins TRBV18 and TRBJ1-5, with D possibly TRBD1 on 6 matching bases. V was shortened by 3 bases and J by 0 bases, with 9 bases between the two germline ends. The CDR3 has 15 residues. Germline CDR1 reads KGHSH; CDR2 reads LQKENI. CDR3 sequence: CASSPDSNSNQPQHF. Written as DNA, the CDR3 is TGTGCCAGCTCACCGGACAGCAATAGCAATCAGCCCCAGCATTTT. Based on the CDR3 plus reference TRBV18 and TRBJ1-5, the full variable domain is NAGVMQNPRHLVRRRGQEARLRCSPMKGHSHVYWYRQLPEEGLKFMVYLQKENIIDESGMPKERFSAEFPKEGPSILRIQQVVRGDSAAYFCASSPDSNSNQPQHFGDGTRLSIL.

This rearrangement joins TRBV23-1 to TRBJ2-3; tentatively, D is TRBD2 (6 bases). TRBV23-1 belongs to the ORF category, with a function that is uncertain. The germline V and J ends were trimmed by 0 bases and 2 bases, with 15 bases remaining between them. The CDR3 totals 17 residues. CDR3 bases: TGCGCCAGCAGTCAATCTCGGGGCGGGGAGGACACAGATACGCAGTATTTT. Protein sequence: CASSQSRGGEDTDTQYF.